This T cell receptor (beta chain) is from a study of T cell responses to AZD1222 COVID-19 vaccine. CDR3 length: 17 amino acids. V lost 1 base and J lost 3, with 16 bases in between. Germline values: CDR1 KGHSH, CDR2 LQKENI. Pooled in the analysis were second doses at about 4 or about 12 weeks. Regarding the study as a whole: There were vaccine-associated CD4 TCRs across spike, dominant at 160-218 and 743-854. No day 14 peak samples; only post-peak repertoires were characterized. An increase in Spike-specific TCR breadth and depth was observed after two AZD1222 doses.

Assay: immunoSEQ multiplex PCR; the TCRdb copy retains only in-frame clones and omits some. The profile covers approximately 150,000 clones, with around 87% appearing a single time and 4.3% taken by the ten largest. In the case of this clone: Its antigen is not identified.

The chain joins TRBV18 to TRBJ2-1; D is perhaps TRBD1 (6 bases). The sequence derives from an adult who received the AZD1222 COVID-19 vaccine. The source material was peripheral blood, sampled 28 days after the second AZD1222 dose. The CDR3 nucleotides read TGTGCCAGCTCACCACTTGACAGGCTCCAGAGCTACAATGAGCAGTTCTTC. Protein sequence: CASSPLDRLQSYNEQFF. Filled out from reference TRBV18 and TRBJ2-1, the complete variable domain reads NAGVMQNPRHLVRRRGQEARLRCSPMKGHSHVYWYRQLPEEGLKFMVYLQKENIIDESGMPKERFSAEFPKEGPSILRIQQVVRGDSAAYFCASSPLDRLQSYNEQFFGPGTRLTVL.